A selection of T cell receptor beta chains follows, all from one sample in a study of blood T cell repertoires in COVID-19. Profiled with immunoSEQ multiplex PCR; TCRdb holds only in-frame clones, not every one. The data contain roughly 76,000 clones, about 89% of them singletons. Sequenced: PBMCs or T cells enriched from blood (not recorded which). The receptors stem from a woman aged 45-59 years with acute COVID-19. The CDR3 runs from the conserved cysteine through the conserved F or W. D genes are given only for firm matches. Some rows have no size entry. The others give once, few or many, or a class for an expanded clone.

D gene	V gene	J gene	CDR3 length	clone size	CDR3 protein	CDR3 DNA
.	TRBV7-9	TRBJ1-2	14	.	CASSLGQESYGYTF	TGTGCCAGCAGCTTAGGTCAGGAATCCTATGGCTACACCTTC
.	TRBV2	TRBJ1-2	14	.	CASSDDAVPRGYTF	TGTGCCAGCAGTGATGATGCGGTCCCGAGGGGCTACACCTTC
.	TRBV16	TRBJ1-5	16	.	CASSQSVGLAGQPQHF	TGTGCCAGCAGCCAATCGGTAGGGTTAGCGGGTCAGCCCCAGCATTTT
TRBD1	TRBV2	TRBJ2-7	14	once	CASKGGTGGREQYF	TGTGCCAGCAAGGGCGGGACAGGAGGGCGCGAGCAGTACTTC
TRBD1	TRBV6-2/TRBV6-3	TRBJ1-5	15	.	CASSYSGTGASAQHF	TGTGCCAGCAGTTACAGTGGTACAGGGGCCAGCGCCCAGCATTTT
.	TRBV6-1	TRBJ2-1	12	.	CASSDRGGEQFF	TGTGCCAGCAGTGACAGAGGGGGTGAGCAGTTCTTC
TRBD2	TRBV10-2	TRBJ2-7	14	.	CASGTSGSPYEQYF	TGCGCCAGCGGGACTAGCGGGAGCCCCTACGAGCAGTACTTC
.	TRBV9	TRBJ1-1	14	.	CASSVEGDRTEAFF	TGTGCCAGCAGCGTAGAGGGGGACCGCACTGAAGCTTTCTTT
.	TRBV10-1	TRBJ2-3	13	.	CASSESRRDTQYF	TGCGCCAGCAGTGAGTCGAGGAGGGATACGCAGTATTTT
.	TRBV7-2	TRBJ1-4	14	.	CASSLGQANEKLFF	TGTGCCAGCAGCTTAGGACAGGCTAATGAAAAACTGTTTTTT
TRBD2	TRBV20-1	TRBJ2-1	16	once	CSASQYGTSPYNEQFF	TGCAGTGCAAGTCAGTACGGGACTAGCCCCTACAATGAGCAGTTCTTC
TRBD1	TRBV28	TRBJ1-2	16	.	CASSSHLSGGGYGYTF	TGTGCCAGCAGTTCGCACCTCTCAGGGGGCGGGTATGGCTACACCTTC
.	TRBV20-1	TRBJ1-4	13	.	CSASGDGREKLFF	TGCAGTGCTAGTGGGGACGGGAGGGAAAAACTGTTTTTT
.	TRBV7-9	TRBJ2-1	16	.	CASSPPTGTAYNEQFF	TGTGCCAGCAGCCCTCCTACCGGGACTGCCTACAATGAGCAGTTCTTC
.	TRBV10-3	TRBJ1-6	16	.	CAISESGSSYNSPLHF	TGTGCCATCAGTGAGTCGGGGAGCTCCTATAATTCACCCCTCCACTTT
.	TRBV5-6	TRBJ1-1	12	once	CASSLANTEAFF	TGTGCCAGCAGCTTAGCCAACACTGAAGCTTTCTTT
.	TRBV6-2/TRBV6-3	TRBJ2-1	15	.	CASSYSSRDGNEQFF	TGTGCCAGCAGTTACTCGTCGCGGGACGGGAATGAGCAGTTCTTC
.	TRBV5-1	TRBJ2-7	13	.	CASSQATAYEQYF	TGCGCCAGCAGCCAGGCGACAGCCTACGAGCAGTACTTC
TRBD1	TRBV19	TRBJ1-6	14	.	CASSMDRGNSPLHF	TGTGCCAGTAGTATGGACAGGGGGAATTCACCCCTCCACTTT
.	TRBV11-3	TRBJ2-7	16	.	CASSARGGEGSYEQYF	TGTGCCAGCAGCGCTAGGGGGGGTGAGGGCTCCTACGAGCAGTACTTC
.	TRBV6-5	TRBJ1-5	14	once	CASSYGGRGQPQHF	TGTGCCAGCAGTTACGGAGGGCGAGGTCAGCCCCAGCATTTT
.	TRBV30	TRBJ2-3	12	once	CAGTVGGDTQYF	TGTGCCGGGACCGTAGGGGGAGATACGCAGTATTTT
.	TRBV29-1	TRBJ1-1	11	.	CSASVNTEAFF	TGCAGCGCCTCAGTGAACACTGAAGCTTTCTTT
.	TRBV5-6	TRBJ2-3	17	few	CASSWVDYQGMADTQYF	TGTGCCAGCAGCTGGGTTGACTATCAAGGAATGGCAGATACGCAGTATTTT
TRBD1	TRBV27	TRBJ2-1	16	few	CASSFLGQGPHNEQFF	TGTGCCAGCAGTTTCCTCGGACAGGGCCCCCACAATGAGCAGTTCTTC